The 21 T cell receptor beta chains below were found in one sample sequenced in a study of blood T cell repertoires in COVID-19 (TCRdb year 2020). The library was generated by the immunoSEQ multiplex PCR assay. The table comes from immuneACCESS by way of TCRdb, which keeps in-frame sequences with V and J called. Part of the clones is missing from these tables; in studies checked, under half for an unresolved V gene and the rest for unknown reasons. The sample table holds 330,000 or so clones, of which around 87% were seen once. Approximately 1.9% of the sample is taken by the ten largest. Material for sequencing was PBMCs or T cells enriched from blood (not recorded which). These receptors came from a man aged 40-55 years in a cohort exposed to, infected with or recovered from COVID-19 (not recorded which).

This clone was recorded only once. The chain recombines TRBV5-1 with TRBJ2-2, with TRBD1 matching over 8 bases. The CDR3 covers 16 residues. The germline V gene encodes CDR1 SGHRS and CDR2 YFSETQ. With V trimmed by 0 bases and J by 5 bases, 6 bases remained unmatched. The CDR3 region is CASSLDARGLTGELFF. In DNA, the CDR3 is TGCGCCAGCAGCTTGGATGCCAGGGGGCTTACCGGGGAGCTGTTTTTT.

In this sample, this clone turned up once. The chain carries TRBV7-2 and TRBJ2-3; D remains ambiguous. Trimming removed 1 base at V and 6 bases at J, with 8 bases between. CDR1 is SGHTA, CDR2 FQGNSA, per germline. The CDR3 spans 13 residues. The CDR3 DNA reads as TGTGCCAGCAGCTTAGGCCTACCGGATACGCAGTATTTT. This gives the protein CASSLGLPDTQYF. Supplemented by reference TRBV7-2 and TRBJ2-3, the full variable domain reads GAGVSQSPSNKVTEKGKDVELRCDPISGHTALYWYRQSLGQGLEFLIYFQGNSAPDKSGLPSDRFSAERTGGSVSTLTIQRTQQEDSAVYLCASSLGLPDTQYFGPGTRLTVL.

The chain combines TRBV6-5 with TRBJ2-7; D is possibly TRBD2 (5 bases). Germline V gene data show CDR1 as MNHEY and CDR2 as SVGAGI. With 7 bases removed from V and 8 bases from J, the gap between germline ends came to 18 bases. The CDR3 contains 13 residues. The CDR3 region has the DNA TGTGCCAGCATCCAAAGTGGCCGCGGGCAGCAGTACTTC. This gives the protein CASIQSGRGQQYF.

The chain has TRBV2 and TRBJ2-3; 8 bases match TRBD2. After removal of 10 bases from V and 5 bases from J, the junction contained 17 bases not matched to a gene. The length of the CDR3 is 16 residues. Germline V gives CDR1 SNHLY, CDR2 FYNNEI. CDR3 DNA: TGTGCCAACAGAGCGGGGGAGGGTTTGGATTTAGATACGCAGTATTTT. As protein: CANRAGEGLDLDTQYF.

The rearrangement links TRBV2 to TRBJ2-7, with D tentatively TRBD2 (5 bases). Germline assignment: CDR1 SNHLY and CDR2 FYNNEI. The CDR3 consists of 14 residues. The V gene lost 6 bases and the J gene lost 1 base, with 13 bases spanning the gap. The CDR3 DNA reads as TGTGCCAGCAGCGTAAGGGAGTTTTCCTACGAGCAGTACTTC. It translates to CASSVREFSYEQYF.

About this clone itself: A read error may account for a junction end that differs from germline. The chain recombines TRBV19 with TRBJ2-7; 7 bases are a match to TRBD1. The CDR3 extends over 11 amino acids. Germline V lookup: CDR1 LNHDA, CDR2 SQIVND (reference sequence). For the CDR3, the DNA is TGTGCCAGTAGAGGGGGCGCCGTACCTCTCTTC. It is translated as CASRGGAVPLF.

The gene calls are TRBV6-6 and TRBJ2-2, with 9 bases that match TRBD2. CDR3 size: 16 residues. Trimming at V came to 5 bases and at J to 1 base, leaving 5 bases not matched to a gene. The germline CDR1 and CDR2 sequences are MNHNY and SVGAGI (reference sequence). CDR3 loop: CASSRMTSGNTGELFF. The CDR3 nucleotides read TGTGCCAGCAGTCGAATGACTAGCGGGAACACCGGGGAGCTGTTTTTT.

The chain has TRBV20-1 and TRBJ2-2, with 7 bases lining up with TRBD1. This CDR3 has 13 amino acids. J lost 6 bases, V lost 3 bases, and 4 bases had no gene match. CDR1 and CDR2 from the germline V gene are DFQATT and SNEGSKA (reference sequence). The CDR3, as DNA: TGCAGTGCTAGTTTTCAGGGGGCCGGGGAGCTGTTTTTT. The encoded protein is CSASFQGAGELFF.

The chain uses TRBV5-1 and TRBJ2-1, with D possibly matching TRBD1 (5 bases). The germline CDR1 and CDR2 sequences are SGHRS and YFSETQ. The CDR3 runs to 12 residues. Trimming took 8 bases from V and 3 from J, leaving 9 bases between them. The CDR3 here is CASTDNYNEQFF. CDR3 in DNA: TGCGCCAGTACGGACAACTACAATGAGCAGTTCTTC.

The rearrangement joins TRBV20-1 to TRBJ2-5; 14 bases line up with TRBD2. Trimming at V came to 3 bases and at J to 5 bases, leaving 8 bases not matched to a gene. The CDR3 is made up of 16 amino acids. CDR1 is DFQATT, CDR2 SNEGSKA, per germline (reference sequence). The DNA for the CDR3 is TGCAGTGCTAGTGGGGGACTAGCGGGAGTTTTGGAGACCCAGTACTTC. Its translation is CSASGGLAGVLETQYF.

The V call is TRBV3-1 (or the pseudogene TRBV3-2), the J call TRBJ2-3; possible D gene TRBD1, 5 bases. CDR1 is LGHDT, CDR2 YNNKEL, per germline (reference sequence). This CDR3 is built from 15 residues. The ends were cut back, 3 bases at V and 0 bases at J, with 10 bases in the middle. The CDR3 region has the DNA TGTGCCAGCAGCCAGAGGACACCCAGCACAGATACGCAGTATTTT. Its protein product is CASSQRTPSTDTQYF.

This sequence joins TRBV29-1 and TRBJ1-2; 7 nucleotides match TRBD1. The germline CDR1 and CDR2 sequences are SQVTM and ANQGSEA. V was pared by 6 bases and J by 4 bases, with 5 bases of the junction left unmatched. The CDR3 is 12 amino acids. CDR3 loop: CSVGDSLYGYTF. The CDR3 DNA reads TGCAGCGTCGGGGACAGCCTCTATGGCTACACCTTC.

The V call is TRBV27, the J call TRBJ2-7, with 11 bases identical to TRBD1. CDR1 is MNHEY and CDR2 is SMNVEV in the germline V gene (reference sequence). J gave up 7 bases and V 6 bases, and 8 bases lay outside the gene matches. This CDR3 is 14 amino acids long. In DNA, the CDR3 is TGTGCCAGCAGCTCGGGACAGGGGGTTAGGGAGCAGTACTTC. Translating it yields CASSSGQGVREQYF.

V is TRBV18 and J is TRBJ1-3, with 8 bases aligning to TRBD1. V shed 5 bases and J 2 bases; nucleotides not matched to a gene: 5. CDR1 and CDR2 (germline): KGHSH, LQKENI. This CDR3 contains 15 residues. The CDR3 here is CASSTSGGTGNTIYF. CDR3 nucleotide sequence: TGTGCCAGCTCAACCTCAGGGGGCACTGGAAACACCATATATTTT.

The chain combines TRBV4-1 with TRBJ2-7; 9 bases fit TRBD1. The length of the CDR3 is 16 residues. The trim removed 0 bases at V and 4 bases at J, leaving 7 bases unmatched. CDR1 is MGHRA, CDR2 YSYEKL, per germline. The CDR3 region is CASSQEGTGMGYEQYF. For the CDR3, the DNA is TGCGCCAGCAGCCAAGAAGGGACAGGGATGGGTTACGAGCAGTACTTC.

The genes are TRBV5-1 and TRBJ1-1; TRBD1 aligns across 9 bases. J lost 1 base, V lost 7 bases, and 8 bases had no gene match. The CDR3 length is 15 residues. The germline V gene has CDR1 SGHRS and CDR2 YFSETQ. As DNA, the CDR3 is TGCGCCAGCCGCAGGGAGACAGGGGGGAACACTGAAGCTTTCTTT. Its protein product is CASRRETGGNTEAFF.

The genes are TRBV9 and TRBJ2-1; 14 nucleotides match TRBD2. Looked up from germline, CDR1 is SGDLS and CDR2 is YYNGEE. The CDR3 length is 17 residues. Trimming took 0 bases from V and 6 from J; bases not matched to a gene: 5. In DNA form, the CDR3 reads TGTGCCAGCAGCGTAGCGGGGGGGACTAGCGGGAGCAATGAGCAGTTCTTC. Translating it yields CASSVAGGTSGSNEQFF.

This clone was observed a handful of times. V and J are TRBV6-1 and TRBJ2-5, with TRBD2 identical over 8 bases. The V gene end was trimmed by 2 bases and the J gene end by 1 base; junction bases not matched to a gene: 3. CDR1 MNHNS and CDR2 SASEGT come from the germline V gene. The CDR3 spans 15 residues. As DNA, the CDR3 is TGTGCCAGCAGTGAAACGAGCGGGGGCCAAGAGACCCAGTACTTC. It codes for CASSETSGGQETQYF.

The V and J genes are TRBV5-6 and TRBJ2-2, with TRBD1 identical over 9 bases. The CDR3 consists of 19 residues. CDR1 and CDR2 from the germline V gene are SGHDT and YYEEEE. J lost 7 bases, V lost 0 bases, and 16 bases had no gene match. The CDR3 protein is CASSLGATKDRGLGGELFF. The CDR3, as DNA: TGTGCCAGCAGCTTGGGGGCCACCAAGGACAGGGGCCTCGGCGGGGAGCTGTTTTTT.

This clone was seen a few times. The J gene is TRBJ1-2, the V gene TRBV2; D is unresolved. From germline, CDR1 is SNHLY and CDR2 FYNNEI. This CDR3 has 14 amino acids. Trimming took off 6 bases at V and 1 base at J, with 12 bases between the two ends. The CDR3 loop reads CASRGGNLNYGYTF. The CDR3 DNA is TGTGCCAGCAGGGGCGGGAACCTTAACTATGGCTACACCTTC.

The chain is built from TRBV27 and TRBJ1-6; 7 bases are shared with TRBD1. This CDR3 region has 14 residues. V was clipped by 6 bases and J by 8 bases; unmatched bases: 7. In germline, CDR1 is MNHEY, CDR2 SMNVEV (reference sequence). This CDR3 is CASRTGQIDSPLHF. The CDR3 region has the DNA TGTGCCAGCAGGACGGGACAGATCGATTCACCCCTCCACTTT.